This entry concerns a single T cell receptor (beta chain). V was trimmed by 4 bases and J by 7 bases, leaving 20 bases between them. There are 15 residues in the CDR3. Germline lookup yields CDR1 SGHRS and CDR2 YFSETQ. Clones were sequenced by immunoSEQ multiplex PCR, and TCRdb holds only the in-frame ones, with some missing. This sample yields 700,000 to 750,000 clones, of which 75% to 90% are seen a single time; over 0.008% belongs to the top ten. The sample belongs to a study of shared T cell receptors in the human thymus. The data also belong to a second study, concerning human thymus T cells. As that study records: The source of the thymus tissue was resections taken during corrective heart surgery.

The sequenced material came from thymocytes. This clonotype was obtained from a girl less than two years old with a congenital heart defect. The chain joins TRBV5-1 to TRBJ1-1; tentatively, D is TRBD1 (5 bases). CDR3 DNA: TGCGCCAGCAGCAATGGCAGGGTAAGGACAAGTGAAGCTTTCTTT. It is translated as CASSNGRVRTSEAFF.